The rows below give T cell receptor beta chains drawn from one sample of a study of shared clonotypes between healthy human individuals. Sequencing was performed with immunoSEQ multiplex PCR; in TCRdb, only in-frame clones are kept and a portion is missing. Counted here are some 2,500,000 clones, roughly 93% occurring once; the ten biggest clones make up 0.36%. Sequencing was performed on naive CD4+ T cells from PBMCs. The receptors derive from a man aged 18 to 30 in good health. Some clones in this sample may be carry-over from other donors' samples. Both conserved end residues are part of each CDR3. Each record gives: V gene, J gene, clone size, D gene, CDR3 protein, CDR3 DNA. D genes are given only for firm matches. Only part of the rows carry a size: once, few, many, or a class if the clone is expanded.

TRBV9	TRBJ2-2	.	TRBD2	CASSFTSGRVPGELFF	TGTGCCAGCAGCTTTACTAGCGGGAGGGTGCCCGGGGAGCTGTTTTTT
TRBV7-2	TRBJ2-1	.	.	CASSQDRYNEQFF	TGTGCCAGCAGCCAAGACAGGTACAATGAGCAGTTCTTC
TRBV10-3	TRBJ2-7	.	.	CAISDTADSFYEQYF	TGTGCCATCAGTGATACAGCGGACAGCTTCTACGAGCAGTACTTC
TRBV2	TRBJ2-7	once	TRBD1	CASSGQGGGYEQYF	TGTGCCAGCAGTGGACAGGGGGGAGGCTACGAGCAGTACTTC
TRBV30	TRBJ2-3	.	TRBD2	CAWSPGLAGGLADTQYF	TGTGCCTGGAGTCCGGGACTAGCGGGAGGGTTGGCAGATACGCAGTATTTT
TRBV4-1	TRBJ2-7	.	.	CASSQEPVQAIYEQYF	TGCGCCAGCAGCCAAGAACCAGTCCAAGCAATCTACGAGCAGTACTTC
TRBV4-2	TRBJ2-7	.	.	CASSQEIIGGEQYF	TGTGCCAGCAGCCAAGAAATTATAGGGGGCGAGCAGTACTTC
TRBV7-9	TRBJ1-2	.	.	CASSPGVGYTF	TGTGCCAGCAGCCCGGGGGTTGGCTACACCTTC
TRBV28	TRBJ2-3	.	TRBD1	CASSPRPGTGGTDTQYF	TGTGCCAGCAGTCCTCGACCCGGGACAGGGGGTACAGATACGCAGTATTTT
TRBV28	TRBJ1-1	few	.	CASSLVSMNTEAFF	TGTGCCAGCAGTTTAGTCAGTATGAACACTGAAGCTTTCTTT
TRBV4-1	TRBJ1-1	.	.	CASRIMGNTEAFF	TGCGCCAGCAGAATTATGGGGAACACTGAAGCTTTCTTT
TRBV7-9	TRBJ2-2	.	TRBD1	CASSDRVATGELFF	TGTGCCAGCAGCGACAGGGTGGCCACCGGGGAGCTGTTTTTT
TRBV5-1	TRBJ2-7	.	TRBD2	CASTTRPGTSGSSYEQYF	TGCGCCAGCACCACCAGACCCGGGACTAGCGGCAGCTCCTACGAGCAGTACTTC
TRBV5-1	TRBJ2-7	.	TRBD2	CASRNRASGVWGEQYF	TGCGCCAGCAGAAATAGGGCTAGCGGTGTGTGGGGCGAGCAGTACTTC
TRBV19	TRBJ1-5	.	.	CASTIPGPYGQPQHF	TGTGCCAGTACTATTCCGGGGCCTTACGGTCAGCCCCAGCATTTT
TRBV2	TRBJ2-3	.	.	CASIATGQRGTDTQYF	TGTGCCAGCATAGCGACAGGCCAGAGGGGCACAGATACGCAGTATTTT
TRBV11-2	TRBJ1-1	.	TRBD1	CASSLDRGVEAFF	TGTGCCAGCAGCTTAGACAGGGGGGTAGAAGCTTTCTTT
TRBV28	TRBJ2-7	.	TRBD2	CASSSSGKSYEQYF	TGTGCCAGCAGTTCTAGCGGGAAGAGTTACGAGCAGTACTTC
TRBV29-1	TRBJ2-7	.	.	CSVEDPRGLGYEQYF	TGCAGCGTTGAAGATCCCAGGGGATTAGGCTACGAGCAGTACTTC
TRBV6-5	TRBJ1-2	.	.	CASSPGWDYGYTF	TGTGCCAGCAGTCCAGGGTGGGACTATGGCTACACCTTC
TRBV28	TRBJ2-7	.	TRBD1	CASSFRTGVSDEQYF	TGTGCCAGCAGTTTTCGAACAGGGGTGAGTGACGAGCAGTACTTC
TRBV7-9	TRBJ1-1	.	.	CASSLGGARRTEAFF	TGTGCCAGCAGCTTAGGTGGGGCCAGGCGCACTGAAGCTTTCTTT
TRBV27	TRBJ1-5	.	.	CASSLPGLQPQHF	TGTGCCAGCAGCCTCCCGGGACTTCAGCCCCAGCATTTT
TRBV7-2	TRBJ1-1	.	TRBD1	CASSSYPRTGNTEAFF	TGTGCCAGCAGCTCCTACCCCCGGACAGGGAACACTGAAGCTTTCTTT
TRBV7-2	TRBJ2-7	.	.	CASSSRVGGMYEQYF	TGTGCCAGCAGCTCAAGGGTAGGGGGAATGTACGAGCAGTACTTC
TRBV11-2	TRBJ2-4	.	TRBD2	CASSLISGRKGTKNIQYF	TGTGCCAGCAGCTTAATCAGCGGGAGGAAGGGGACCAAAAACATTCAGTACTTC
TRBV27	TRBJ2-1	.	.	CASSPSVGSSYNEQFF	TGTGCCAGCAGTCCCTCGGTCGGGAGCTCATACAATGAGCAGTTCTTC
TRBV2	TRBJ1-5	.	.	CASSDAYSGQPQHF	TGTGCCAGCAGTGACGCCTACTCAGGACAGCCCCAGCATTTT
TRBV5-4	TRBJ2-7	.	.	CASSSPQGRLEQYF	TGTGCCAGCAGCTCCCCTCAGGGGCGGCTCGAGCAGTACTTC
TRBV25-1	TRBJ2-7	.	.	CASSESAVVSSYEQYF	TGTGCCAGCAGTGAATCTGCGGTCGTCAGCTCCTACGAGCAGTACTTC
TRBV7-9	TRBJ2-5	.	.	CASSRMGETQYF	TGTGCCAGCAGCCGGATGGGAGAGACCCAGTACTTC
TRBV7-3	TRBJ2-3	.	TRBD2	CASSLTSGSWTDTQYF	TGTGCCAGCAGCTTAACTAGCGGGAGTTGGACAGATACGCAGTATTTT
TRBV29-1	TRBJ2-3	.	TRBD2	CSVEAGGTDTQYF	TGCAGCGTTGAGGCGGGGGGCACAGATACGCAGTATTTT
TRBV27	TRBJ1-5	.	.	CASSFRAGMGNQPQHF	TGTGCCAGCAGTTTTCGGGCGGGGATGGGCAATCAGCCCCAGCATTTT
TRBV6-4	TRBJ2-3	once	.	CASSDSRWTDTQYF	TGTGCCAGCAGTGACTCTCGTTGGACAGATACGCAGTATTTT
TRBV27	TRBJ2-1	.	TRBD2	CASSQRLAAGNEQFF	TGTGCCAGCAGCCAGAGACTAGCGGCTGGCAATGAGCAGTTCTTC
TRBV5-6	TRBJ2-2	.	TRBD2	CASGLRLAGVAGELFF	TGTGCCAGCGGCTTACGACTAGCGGGAGTGGCCGGGGAGCTGTTTTTT
TRBV18	TRBJ1-2	.	TRBD1	CASSPGTGDDYGYTF	TGTGCCAGCTCACCCGGGACAGGGGACGACTATGGCTACACCTTC